This T cell receptor (beta chain) came from a study of T-cell reconstitution after alpha-beta-depleted transplantation in children. Preparation of the TCRbeta library was carried out with unique molecular identifiers. TCRdb processed the PCR reads anew with MiXCR; each CDR3 protein has one entry. The sample contains roughly 610,000 distinct CDR3 sequences, 10% of which appear only once. This CDR3 is 18 amino acids long. V was trimmed by 4 bases and J by 0 bases, leaving 19 bases between them. Germline V CDR1 and CDR2: SEHNR, FQNEAQ (reference sequence). The chain recombines TRBV7-9 with TRBJ2-1; TRBD1 is a possible D gene (6 bases). The receptor's source is a human donor who donated a stem cell graft to a child with acute myeloid leukemia. Specimen: PBMCs from the stem cell graft donor, collected from the stem cell graft. The CDR3 sequence is CASSSMWGGQSSYNEQFF. The CDR3, as DNA: TGTGCCAGCAGCTCCATGTGGGGCGGACAGAGCTCCTACAATGAGCAGTTCTTC.